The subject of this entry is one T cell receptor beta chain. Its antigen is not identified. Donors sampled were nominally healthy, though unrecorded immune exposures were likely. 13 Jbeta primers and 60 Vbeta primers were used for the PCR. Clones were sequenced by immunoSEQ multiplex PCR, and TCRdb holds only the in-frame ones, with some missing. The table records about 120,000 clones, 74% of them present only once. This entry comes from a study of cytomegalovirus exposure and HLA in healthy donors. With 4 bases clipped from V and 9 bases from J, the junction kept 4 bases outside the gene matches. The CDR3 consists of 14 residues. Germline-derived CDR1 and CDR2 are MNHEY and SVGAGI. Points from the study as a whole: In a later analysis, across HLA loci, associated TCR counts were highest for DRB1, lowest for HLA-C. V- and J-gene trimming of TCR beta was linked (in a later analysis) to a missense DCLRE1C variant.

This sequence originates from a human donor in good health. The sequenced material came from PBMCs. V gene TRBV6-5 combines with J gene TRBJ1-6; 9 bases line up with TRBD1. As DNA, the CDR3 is TGTGCCAGCAGTTCCGGGACAGGGAGTTCACCCCTCCACTTT. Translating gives CASSSGTGSSPLHF.